The 22 T cell receptor beta chains below come from one sample, sequenced in a study of OX40 agonist ivuxolimab in advanced cancers. TCRdb's table, derived via immunoSEQ multiplex PCR, lists solely in-frame clones and lacks some. The sample has tens of thousands of clones; less than 90% are singletons. The sequences come from CD4+ or CD8+ T cells sorted from blood, collected in a trial of the OX40 agonist ivuxolimab. The source is an adult with an advanced solid tumor such as melanoma, head and neck, liver or kidney cancer.

The chain uses TRBV5-4 and TRBJ1-6; 9 nucleotides align to TRBD1. This CDR3 region has 17 residues. V trimming: 0 bases; J trimming: 8 bases; junction bases outside the gene matches: 9. Germline CDR1 is SGHNT and CDR2 is YYREEE (reference sequence). CDR3 DNA: TGTGCCAGCAGCTTGGGGGTAACGGGACAGGGTTATTCACCCCTCCACTTT. As protein: CASSLGVTGQGYSPLHF.

This clone was counted only a few times. The chain has TRBV7-9 and TRBJ1-1; D gene unclear. Germline-derived CDR1 and CDR2 are SEHNR and FQNEAQ (reference sequence). V was trimmed by 3 bases and J by 1 base, leaving 6 bases between them. The CDR3 consists of 13 residues. The CDR3 spells CASSFPGNTEAFF. DNA for the CDR3: TGTGCCAGCAGCTTTCCGGGGAACACTGAAGCTTTCTTT.

The V gene is TRBV6-1, the J gene TRBJ2-3, with D possibly matching TRBD2 (5 bases). Germline V CDR1 and CDR2: MNHNS, SASEGT. The CDR3 is 16 residues long. Trimming removed 6 bases from V and 3 bases from J, with 19 bases in between. This CDR3 reads CASRERRRIGTDTQYF. The CDR3 DNA follows: TGTGCCAGCAGAGAAAGGAGGCGGATCGGGACAGATACGCAGTATTTT.

This chain joins TRBV10-3 and TRBJ2-1; either TRBD1 or TRBD2 may fit D (6 bases each). Germline CDR1 is ENHRY and CDR2 is SYGVKD. The CDR3 is 14 residues long. Trimming pared 4 bases from V and 7 bases from J, leaving 14 bases between. The CDR3 nucleotides are TGTGCCATCAGTGCTCGGGGGCAGGGGAATGAGCAGTTCTTC. It specifies CAISARGQGNEQFF.

This clone was picked up one time. The chain recombines TRBV27 with TRBJ2-6; TRBD2 matches 10 bases. This CDR3 region has 18 residues. After removal of 4 bases from V and 2 bases from J, the junction contained 8 bases not matched to a gene. Per the germline V gene, CDR1 is MNHEY and CDR2 is SMNVEV (reference sequence). CDR3 in DNA: TGTGCCAGCAGTTGGTCCAGCGGGGGGGCCGCTGGGGCCAACGTCCTGACTTTC. Amino acids: CASSWSSGGAAGANVLTF. The variable domain in full, completed from reference TRBV27 and TRBJ2-6, reads EAQVTQNPRYLITVTGKKLTVTCSQNMNHEYMSWYRQDPGLGLRQIYYSMNVEVTDKGDVPEGYKVSRKEKRNFPLILESPSPNQTSLYFCASSWSSGGAAGANVLTFGAGSRLTVL.

The rearrangement joins TRBV5-4 to TRBJ2-1; 7 nucleotides match TRBD1. Germline V CDR1 and CDR2: SGHNT, YYREEE (reference sequence). V lost 2 bases and J lost 6; bases outside the gene matches: 2. This CDR3 has 13 residues. The CDR3 coding sequence is TGTGCCAGCAGCTTCACAGGGGTCAATGAGCAGTTCTTC. Translation gives CASSFTGVNEQFF.

V usage is TRBV6-6 and J usage is TRBJ2-7, with 9 bases fitting TRBD2. After removal of 5 bases from V and 2 bases from J, the junction contained 10 bases not matched to a gene. Germline V CDR1 and CDR2: MNHNY, SVGAGI (reference sequence). The CDR3 is 16 residues long. CDR3 in DNA: TGTGCCAGCAGTACCTCCGCCAGCGGGGGGACCTACGAGCAGTACTTC. Translation gives CASSTSASGGTYEQYF.

The rearrangement links TRBV7-2 to TRBJ2-1; 13 positions agree with TRBD2. Looked up from germline, CDR1 is SGHTA and CDR2 is FQGNSA. The CDR3 has 15 residues. Germline trimming cut 5 bases from V and 14 bases from J; bases unmatched to any gene: 12. CDR3 region: CASSLVGLAGAEEFF. The CDR3 DNA is TGTGCCAGCAGCCTAGTTGGACTAGCGGGGGCCGAGGAGTTCTTC.

The chain carries TRBV6-5 and TRBJ2-1, with 7 bases identical to TRBD2. The germline CDR1 and CDR2 sequences are MNHEY and SVGAGI. Trimming removed 6 bases from V and 5 bases from J; junction bases left unmatched: 4. This CDR3 is 13 amino acids long. CDR3 loop: CASRAGKNNEQFF. CDR3 DNA sequence: TGTGCCAGCAGAGCGGGAAAGAACAATGAGCAGTTCTTC.

In its sample, this clone was seen a few times. The chain uses TRBV29-1 and TRBJ1-5; D perhaps matches TRBD1 (6 bases). This CDR3 is 13 amino acids long. V gave up 6 bases and J gave up 5 bases, with 14 bases separating them. Germline lookup yields CDR1 SQVTM and CDR2 ANQGSEA. Here the CDR3 reads CSVRGGIDQPQHF. The CDR3 DNA reads TGCAGCGTACGAGGGGGGATAGATCAGCCCCAGCATTTT.

In this sample, this clone turned up once. This rearrangement joins TRBV7-2 to TRBJ2-1; TRBD1 aligns across 11 bases. The CDR3 has 15 amino acids. CDR1 is SGHTA and CDR2 is FQGNSA in the germline V gene. With V trimmed by 1 base and J by 15 bases, 11 bases remained unmatched. The chain's CDR3 is CASSLEGQGGSPWFF. CDR3 sequence (DNA): TGTGCCAGCAGCTTAGAGGGACAGGGGGGATCTCCTTGGTTCTTC.

The rearrangement uses TRBV28 and TRBJ2-1; D might be TRBD1 (6 bases). Germline V gene sequence: CDR1 MDHEN, CDR2 SYDVKM. The CDR3 spans 17 residues. V lost 8 bases, J lost 6 bases, and 26 bases lay in between. CDR3 amino acids: CASRTHSSTGRFNEQFF. CDR3 bases: TGTGCCAGCCGAACCCACTCCTCGACAGGTCGGTTCAATGAGCAGTTCTTC.

V is TRBV5-6 and J is TRBJ1-2, with D unresolved. With 0 bases removed from V and 8 bases from J, the gap between germline ends came to 17 bases. Germline V gene sequence: CDR1 SGHDT, CDR2 YYEEEE. The CDR3 sequence is 15 residues long. The chain's CDR3 is CASSLVVSTQRGYTF. The CDR3 nucleotides are TGTGCCAGCAGCTTGGTCGTATCCACTCAGAGGGGCTACACCTTC.

This chain links TRBV5-1 with TRBJ2-2, with TRBD2 matching 8 bases. The V segment lost 4 bases and the J segment 5 bases; nucleotides outside the gene matches: 7. Germline CDR1 reads SGHRS; CDR2 reads YFSETQ. The CDR3 runs 15 residues. The CDR3 nucleotides read TGCGCCAGCAGCCTACCGGGACTAGTAACCGGGGAGCTGTTTTTT. Translated, it gives CASSLPGLVTGELFF.

V is TRBV19 and J is TRBJ2-7; possible D gene TRBD2, 6 bases. Trimming pared 4 bases from V and 4 bases from J, leaving 11 bases between. Germline V gene sequence: CDR1 LNHDA, CDR2 SQIVND (reference sequence). The CDR3 runs to 13 residues. CDR3 in amino acids: CASSTEGGYEQYF. The CDR3 nucleotides are TGTGCCAGTAGTACCGAGGGAGGATACGAGCAGTACTTC.

V gene TRBV19 combines with J gene TRBJ2-7; 7 bases align to TRBD2. Germline V gene data show CDR1 as LNHDA and CDR2 as SQIVND (reference sequence). The CDR3 has 17 amino acids. V was clipped by 4 bases and J by 0 bases; unmatched bases: 12. The CDR3 region is CASSRTWGGTDSYEQYF. In DNA, the CDR3 is TGTGCCAGTAGTAGAACCTGGGGAGGGACCGACTCCTACGAGCAGTACTTC. Full variable domain (rest looked up from reference TRBV19 and TRBJ2-7): DGGITQSPKYLFRKEGQNVTLSCEQNLNHDAMYWYRQDPGQGLRLIYYSQIVNDFQKGDIAEGYSVSREKKESFPLTVTSAQKNPTAFYLCASSRTWGGTDSYEQYFGPGTRLTVT.

This chain links TRBV4-1 with TRBJ2-7; 8 bases map to TRBD1. With 1 base clipped from V and 3 bases from J, the junction kept 5 bases outside the gene matches. CDR3 length: 15 amino acids. CDR1 MGHRA and CDR2 YSYEKL come from the germline V gene. The CDR3 bases are TGCGCCAGCAGCCAAGTGGGGACAGGCCGCTACGAGCAGTACTTC. Its protein is CASSQVGTGRYEQYF.

This chain links TRBV11-2 with TRBJ2-7; 8 bases align to TRBD1. J gave up 4 bases and V 1 base, and 3 bases lay outside the gene matches. From germline, CDR1 is SGHAT and CDR2 FQNNGV. The CDR3 is 14 residues long. CDR3 coding DNA: TGTGCCAGCAGCTTAGTTCGACAGGGGTACGAGCAGTACTTC. Protein sequence: CASSLVRQGYEQYF. Filled out from reference TRBV11-2 and TRBJ2-7, the complete variable domain reads EAGVAQSPRYKIIEKRQSVAFWCNPISGHATLYWYQQILGQGPKLLIQFQNNGVVDDSQLPKDRFSAERLKGVDSTLKIQPAKLEDSAVYLCASSLVRQGYEQYFGPGTRLTVT.

The chain has TRBV5-8 and TRBJ1-6; no clear D gene. Germline loops: CDR1 SGHTS, CDR2 YDEGEE. The ends were cut back, 6 bases at V and 6 bases at J, with 16 bases in the middle. The CDR3 has 15 residues. CDR3: CASTPLGKTNSPLHF. DNA for the CDR3: TGTGCCAGCACCCCTTTAGGGAAAACTAATTCACCCCTCCACTTT. The whole variable domain, filled in from reference TRBV5-8 and TRBJ1-6, reads EAGVTQSPTHLIKTRGQQATLRCSPISGHTSVYWYQQALGLGLQFLLWYDEGEERNRGNFPPRFSGRQFPNYSSELNVNALELEDSALYLCASTPLGKTNSPLHFGNGTRLTVT.

This sequence joins TRBV7-9 and TRBJ1-6; no firm D call. This CDR3 contains 14 residues. Germline V gene sequence: CDR1 SEHNR, CDR2 FQNEAQ (reference sequence). The ends were cut back, 2 bases at V and 12 bases at J, with 14 bases in the middle. Here the CDR3 DNA reads TGTGCCAGCAGCTTAATGACTCCCTGGGGACCCCTCCACTTT. Protein sequence: CASSLMTPWGPLHF.

V gene TRBV13 combines with J gene TRBJ1-1; D gene unclear. The CDR3 loop spans 15 amino acids. V was shortened by 0 bases and J by 1 base, with 9 bases between the two germline ends. Germline V CDR1 and CDR2: PRHDT, FYEKMQ (reference sequence). DNA of the CDR3: TGTGCCAGCAGCTTAGGTCGCCGGGGGAACACTGAAGCTTTCTTT. The encoded protein is CASSLGRRGNTEAFF.

This clone was seen more than once but under ten times. V gene TRBV7-8 combines with J gene TRBJ2-7, with D possibly being TRBD1 (6 bases). CDR1 SGHVS and CDR2 FQNEAQ come from the germline V gene. Trimming stripped 8 bases from V and 2 bases from J, with 13 bases between. CDR3 length equals 13 residues. The DNA of the CDR3 is TGTGCCAGCGGGGGCAGGGTAACCTACGAGCAGTACTTC. It yields the protein CASGGRVTYEQYF.